This TCR beta chain came from a study of monozygotic twins with inflammatory bowel disease. Staff drew a roughly 2.5 ml blood sample from each donor. The authors ran two nested PCRs of around 15 and 10 cycles on TCRalpha and TCRbeta cDNA. TCRdb re-called the 5' RACE reads; one entry per CDR3 protein, DNA not given. The table lists 300,000 to 450,000 distinct CDR3 sequences. From germline, CDR1 is KGHDR and CDR2 SFDVKD. The CDR3 has 16 residues. Sequencing input: blood. The sequence came from a human donor with ulcerative colitis or Crohn's disease, or a healthy co-twin of an affected twin (not recorded which). The chain links TRBV24-1 to TRBJ1-5; the D call from TCRdb, TRBD1, cannot be confirmed without DNA. This CDR3 is CATSDRPGTGDQPQHF.